The text below deals with one T cell receptor beta chain. The sample comes from a study of blood T cells in healthy people across ages. The CDR3 loop spans 17 amino acids. From germline, CDR1 is SGDLS and CDR2 YYNGEE. Between the trimmed V and J ends, which lost 1 base and 0 bases, there was a span of 14 bases. A sample-barcoded 5' primer and a J-beta primer mix were used in a second PCR of about 7 to 12 cycles. MiXCR, applied by TCRdb to the 5' RACE reads, yields one record per CDR3 protein. Of around 500,000 distinct CDR3 sequences in the sample, about 27% were seen once. These data were likewise used in another study, on T cells of mothers and their children.

The clonotype comes from a boy between 2 and 10 years old in good health. Sequences were obtained from blood. The rearrangement uses TRBV9 and TRBJ1-3; tentative D call: TRBD1 (6 bases). The CDR3 sequence: CASSVSGQSSSGNTIYF. CDR3 sequence (DNA): TGTGCCAGCAGCGTATCTGGACAGTCCAGCTCTGGAAACACCATATATTTT.